A selection of T cell receptor beta chains follows, all from one sample in a study of cytomegalovirus exposure and HLA in healthy donors. Sequenced by immunoSEQ multiplex PCR; TCRdb stores in-frame clones only, minus some. The sample has some 85,000 clones, roughly 84% seen once. Sequencing was carried out using PBMCs. The receptors come from a woman between 45 and 60 years old in good health and CMV-seronegative. CDR3s include the opening cysteine and the closing phenylalanine or tryptophan. Fields, in order: D gene, clone size, V gene, J gene, CDR3 length, CDR3 protein, CDR3 DNA. A D gene is named only where the DNA matches it firmly. Not all rows give a size; the values are once, few, many and, for expanded clones, a class.

D gene: TRBD2
clone size: .
V gene: TRBV27
J gene: TRBJ2-1
CDR3 length: 18
CDR3 protein: CASSLEQLSGSSYNEQFF
CDR3 DNA: TGTGCCAGCAGTTTAGAACAGCTTAGCGGGTCATCCTACAATGAGCAGTTCTTC

D gene: .
clone size: .
V gene: TRBV2
J gene: TRBJ1-5
CDR3 length: 12
CDR3 protein: CVAGPENQPQHF
CDR3 DNA: TGTGTCGCGGGGCCAGAAAATCAGCCCCAGCATTTT

D gene: .
clone size: .
V gene: TRBV27
J gene: TRBJ2-2
CDR3 length: 15
CDR3 protein: CASSEGQLNTGELFF
CDR3 DNA: TGTGCCAGCAGTGAGGGACAATTGAACACCGGGGAGCTGTTTTTT

D gene: TRBD2
clone size: .
V gene: TRBV10-1
J gene: TRBJ2-3
CDR3 length: 11
CDR3 protein: CASNGGGPQYF
CDR3 DNA: TGCGCCAGCAACGGGGGAGGGCCCCAGTATTTT

D gene: .
clone size: .
V gene: TRBV30
J gene: TRBJ1-2
CDR3 length: 13
CDR3 protein: CAWRQAGSYGYTF
CDR3 DNA: TGTGCCTGGAGGCAGGCGGGTTCCTATGGCTACACCTTC

D gene: TRBD2
clone size: .
V gene: TRBV2
J gene: TRBJ2-7
CDR3 length: 14
CDR3 protein: CASSEGGVSYEQYF
CDR3 DNA: TGTGCCAGCAGTGAGGGGGGGGTCTCCTACGAGCAGTACTTC

D gene: TRBD1
clone size: once
V gene: TRBV6-5
J gene: TRBJ1-6
CDR3 length: 14
CDR3 protein: CASRLTGVRSPLHF
CDR3 DNA: TGTGCCAGCAGGTTGACAGGGGTGAGATCACCCCTCCACTTT

D gene: .
clone size: .
V gene: TRBV9
J gene: TRBJ2-3
CDR3 length: 15
CDR3 protein: CASDKGGASTDTQYF
CDR3 DNA: TGTGCGAGCGATAAAGGGGGGGCTAGCACAGATACGCAGTATTTT

D gene: .
clone size: .
V gene: TRBV11-1
J gene: TRBJ2-3
CDR3 length: 14
CDR3 protein: CASSLGAGADTQYF
CDR3 DNA: TGTGCCAGCAGCTTAGGGGCCGGGGCAGATACGCAGTATTTT

D gene: .
clone size: .
V gene: TRBV2
J gene: TRBJ2-1
CDR3 length: 13
CDR3 protein: CASKGTPQGEQFF
CDR3 DNA: TGTGCCAGCAAGGGGACTCCTCAGGGCGAGCAGTTCTTC

D gene: .
clone size: .
V gene: TRBV10-1
J gene: TRBJ1-5
CDR3 length: 13
CDR3 protein: CASSAGGNQPQHF
CDR3 DNA: TGCGCCAGCAGTGCGGGGGGTAATCAGCCCCAGCATTTT

D gene: TRBD1
clone size: .
V gene: TRBV6-1
J gene: TRBJ2-1
CDR3 length: 14
CDR3 protein: CASSVKQGAGEQFF
CDR3 DNA: TGTGCCAGCAGTGTCAAACAGGGGGCAGGGGAGCAGTTCTTC

D gene: TRBD2
clone size: .
V gene: TRBV4-1
J gene: TRBJ2-3
CDR3 length: 17
CDR3 protein: CASSPRTSGGAADTQYF
CDR3 DNA: TGCGCCAGCAGCCCCCGGACTAGCGGGGGGGCTGCAGATACGCAGTATTTT

D gene: TRBD2
clone size: .
V gene: TRBV5-6
J gene: TRBJ2-5
CDR3 length: 15
CDR3 protein: CASSLGLAGVETQYF
CDR3 DNA: TGTGCCAGCAGCTTAGGCCTAGCGGGAGTAGAGACCCAGTACTTC

D gene: TRBD2
clone size: .
V gene: TRBV9
J gene: TRBJ2-3
CDR3 length: 19
CDR3 protein: CASSFSGTSGRGNPDTQYF
CDR3 DNA: TGTGCCAGCAGCTTCTCAGGGACTAGCGGGAGGGGTAATCCAGATACGCAGTATTTT

D gene: TRBD1
clone size: .
V gene: TRBV7-2
J gene: TRBJ1-4
CDR3 length: 15
CDR3 protein: CASSEGDRTREKLFF
CDR3 DNA: TGTGCCAGCAGCGAAGGGGACAGGACTCGTGAAAAACTGTTTTTT

D gene: TRBD2
clone size: .
V gene: TRBV5-1
J gene: TRBJ2-1
CDR3 length: 15
CDR3 protein: CASSFSGSVYNEQFF
CDR3 DNA: TGCGCCAGCAGCTTTAGCGGGTCCGTCTACAATGAGCAGTTCTTC

D gene: TRBD1
clone size: .
V gene: TRBV7-9
J gene: TRBJ1-5
CDR3 length: 14
CDR3 protein: CASSLDRGDQPQHF
CDR3 DNA: TGTGCCAGCAGCTTAGACAGGGGTGATCAGCCCCAGCATTTT

D gene: TRBD2
clone size: .
V gene: TRBV11-2
J gene: TRBJ2-5
CDR3 length: 15
CDR3 protein: CASSLGLAGDETQYF
CDR3 DNA: TGTGCCAGCAGCTTAGGGCTAGCGGGAGACGAGACCCAGTACTTC

D gene: TRBD1
clone size: .
V gene: TRBV7-9
J gene: TRBJ1-4
CDR3 length: 17
CDR3 protein: CASSLLGQGAPNEKLFF
CDR3 DNA: TGTGCCAGCAGCTTACTCGGACAGGGGGCGCCTAATGAAAAACTGTTTTTT

D gene: TRBD1
clone size: .
V gene: TRBV19
J gene: TRBJ1-1
CDR3 length: 13
CDR3 protein: CASKTQGSTEAFF
CDR3 DNA: TGTGCCAGTAAAACACAGGGGAGCACTGAAGCTTTCTTT

D gene: .
clone size: .
V gene: TRBV10-3
J gene: TRBJ2-1
CDR3 length: 15
CDR3 protein: CAASLTTSSYNEQFF
CDR3 DNA: TGTGCCGCGTCGTTGACAACGAGCTCCTACAATGAGCAGTTCTTC

D gene: TRBD1
clone size: .
V gene: TRBV6-5
J gene: TRBJ1-6
CDR3 length: 13
CDR3 protein: CASSSGQGSPLHF
CDR3 DNA: TGTGCCAGCAGTTCGGGACAGGGTTCACCCCTCCACTTT

D gene: TRBD1
clone size: .
V gene: TRBV15
J gene: TRBJ1-2
CDR3 length: 14
CDR3 protein: CATSRDRTGGGYTF
CDR3 DNA: TGTGCCACCAGCAGAGATAGGACAGGGGGTGGCTACACCTTC

D gene: .
clone size: .
V gene: TRBV2
J gene: TRBJ1-1
CDR3 length: 13
CDR3 protein: CARTTGMNTEAFF
CDR3 DNA: TGTGCCAGAACAACAGGTATGAACACTGAAGCTTTCTTT

D gene: TRBD1
clone size: .
V gene: TRBV5-1
J gene: TRBJ1-6
CDR3 length: 16
CDR3 protein: CASSLRTGGLDSPLHF
CDR3 DNA: TGCGCCAGCAGCCTTAGGACAGGGGGCTTGGATTCACCCCTCCACTTT

D gene: TRBD1
clone size: once
V gene: TRBV10-3
J gene: TRBJ1-5
CDR3 length: 15
CDR3 protein: CAIGAGQGANQPQHF
CDR3 DNA: TGTGCCATCGGGGCGGGACAGGGGGCTAATCAGCCCCAGCATTTT

D gene: TRBD1
clone size: .
V gene: TRBV4-1
J gene: TRBJ2-1
CDR3 length: 16
CDR3 protein: CASSQVGDSSYNEQFF
CDR3 DNA: TGCGCCAGCAGCCAAGTTGGGGACAGCTCCTACAATGAGCAGTTCTTC